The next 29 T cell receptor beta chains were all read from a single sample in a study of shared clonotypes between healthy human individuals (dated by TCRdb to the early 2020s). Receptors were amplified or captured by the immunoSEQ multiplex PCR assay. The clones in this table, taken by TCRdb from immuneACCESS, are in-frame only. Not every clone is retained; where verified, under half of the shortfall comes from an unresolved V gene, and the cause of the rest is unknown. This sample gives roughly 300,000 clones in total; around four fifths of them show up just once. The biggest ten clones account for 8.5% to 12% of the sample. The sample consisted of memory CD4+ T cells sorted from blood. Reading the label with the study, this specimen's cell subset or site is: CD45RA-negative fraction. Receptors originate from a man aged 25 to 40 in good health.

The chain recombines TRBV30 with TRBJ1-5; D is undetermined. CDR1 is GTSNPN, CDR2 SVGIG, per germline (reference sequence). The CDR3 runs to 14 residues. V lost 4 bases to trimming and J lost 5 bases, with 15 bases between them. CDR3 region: CAWNFDGVDQPQHF. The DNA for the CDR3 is TGTGCCTGGAATTTCGATGGGGTCGATCAGCCCCAGCATTTT.

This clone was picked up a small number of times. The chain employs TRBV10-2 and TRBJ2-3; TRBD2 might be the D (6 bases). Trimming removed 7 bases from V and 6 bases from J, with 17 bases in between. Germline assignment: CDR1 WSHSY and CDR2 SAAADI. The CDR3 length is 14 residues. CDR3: CASTLDGSKDTQYF. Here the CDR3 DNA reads TGCGCCAGCACATTAGACGGGAGTAAGGATACGCAGTATTTT.

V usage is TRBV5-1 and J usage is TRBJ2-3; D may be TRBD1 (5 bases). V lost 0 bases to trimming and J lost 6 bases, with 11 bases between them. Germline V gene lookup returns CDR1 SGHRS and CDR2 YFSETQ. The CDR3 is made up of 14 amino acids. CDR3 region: CASSLGQTLDTQYF. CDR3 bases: TGCGCCAGCAGCTTGGGACAGACCTTGGATACGCAGTATTTT.

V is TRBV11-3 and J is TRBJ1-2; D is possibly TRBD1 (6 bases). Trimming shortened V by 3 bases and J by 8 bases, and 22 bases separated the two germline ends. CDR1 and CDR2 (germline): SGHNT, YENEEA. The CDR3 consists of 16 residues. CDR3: CASSFRDNDYTKGYTF. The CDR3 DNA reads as TGTGCCAGCAGCTTTAGGGACAACGACTACACTAAAGGCTACACCTTC.

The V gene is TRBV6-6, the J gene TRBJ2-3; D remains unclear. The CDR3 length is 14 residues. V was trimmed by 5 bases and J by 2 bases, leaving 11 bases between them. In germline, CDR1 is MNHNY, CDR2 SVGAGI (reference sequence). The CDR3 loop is CASSAEVNTDTQYF. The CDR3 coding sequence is TGTGCCAGCAGTGCTGAGGTAAACACAGATACGCAGTATTTT.

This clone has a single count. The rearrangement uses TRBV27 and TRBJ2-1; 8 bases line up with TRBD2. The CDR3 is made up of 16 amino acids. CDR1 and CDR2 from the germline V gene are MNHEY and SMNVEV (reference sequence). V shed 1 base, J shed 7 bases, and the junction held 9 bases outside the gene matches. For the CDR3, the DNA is TGTGCCAGCAGTTTATTGAGCGGGAGTTTTCATAATGAGCAGTTCTTC. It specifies CASSLLSGSFHNEQFF.

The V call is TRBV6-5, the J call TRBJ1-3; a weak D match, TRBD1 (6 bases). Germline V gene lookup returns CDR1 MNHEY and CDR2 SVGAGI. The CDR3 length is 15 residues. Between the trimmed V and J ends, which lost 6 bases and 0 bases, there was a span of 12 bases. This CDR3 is CASRATGFSGNTIYF. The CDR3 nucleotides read TGTGCCAGCAGGGCCACAGGGTTCTCTGGAAACACCATATATTTT.

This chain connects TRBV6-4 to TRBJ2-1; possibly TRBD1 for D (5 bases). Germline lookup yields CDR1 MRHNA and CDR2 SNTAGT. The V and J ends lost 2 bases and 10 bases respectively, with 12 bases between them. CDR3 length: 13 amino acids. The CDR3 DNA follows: TGTGCCAGCAGTGACAATCTTAGGGGAGAGCAGTTCTTC. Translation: CASSDNLRGEQFF.

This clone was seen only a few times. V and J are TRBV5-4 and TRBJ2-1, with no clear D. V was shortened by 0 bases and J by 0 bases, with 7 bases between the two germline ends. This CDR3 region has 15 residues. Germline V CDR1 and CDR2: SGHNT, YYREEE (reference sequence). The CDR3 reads CASSLGLGSYNEQFF. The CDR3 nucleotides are TGTGCCAGCAGCTTGGGGCTGGGCTCCTACAATGAGCAGTTCTTC. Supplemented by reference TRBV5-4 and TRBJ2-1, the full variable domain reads ETGVTQSPTHLIKTRGQQVTLRCSSQSGHNTVSWYQQALGQGPQFIFQYYREEENGRGNFPPRFSGLQFPNYSSELNVNALELDDSALYLCASSLGLGSYNEQFFGPGTRLTVL.

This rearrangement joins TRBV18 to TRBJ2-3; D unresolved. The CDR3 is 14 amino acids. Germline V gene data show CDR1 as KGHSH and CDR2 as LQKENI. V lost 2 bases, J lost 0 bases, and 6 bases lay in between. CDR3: CASSPGTSTDTQYF. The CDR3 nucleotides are TGTGCCAGCTCACCAGGCACAAGCACAGATACGCAGTATTTT.

This CDR3 reads CAISLREGLNNEQFF. For the CDR3, the DNA is TGTGCCATCTCACTCAGGGAGGGGTTGAACAATGAGCAGTTCTTC. The chain carries TRBV10-3 and TRBJ2-1, with TRBD2 matching over 7 bases. The germline CDR1 and CDR2 sequences are ENHRY and SYGVKD. The CDR3 is 15 residues long. Unmatched junction bases numbered 12, after V lost 8 bases and J lost 5 bases.

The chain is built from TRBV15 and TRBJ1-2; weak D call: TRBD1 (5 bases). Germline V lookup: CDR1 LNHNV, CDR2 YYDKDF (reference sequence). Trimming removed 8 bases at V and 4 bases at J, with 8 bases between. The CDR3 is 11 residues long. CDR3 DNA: TGTGCCACCGGGGGTACCTATGGCTACACCTTC. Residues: CATGGTYGYTF. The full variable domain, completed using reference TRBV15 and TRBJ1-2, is DAMVIQNPRYQVTQFGKPVTLSCSQTLNHNVMYWYQQKSSQAPKLLFHYYDKDFNNEADTPDNFQSRRPNTSFCFLDIRSPGLGDTAMYLCATGGTYGYTFGSGTRLTVV.

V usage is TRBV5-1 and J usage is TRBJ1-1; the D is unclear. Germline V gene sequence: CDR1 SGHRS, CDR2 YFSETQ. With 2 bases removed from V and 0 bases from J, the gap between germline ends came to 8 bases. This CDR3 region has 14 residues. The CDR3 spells CASSFDGLNTEAFF. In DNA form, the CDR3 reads TGCGCCAGCAGCTTTGACGGATTGAACACTGAAGCTTTCTTT. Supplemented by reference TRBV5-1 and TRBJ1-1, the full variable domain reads KAGVTQTPRYLIKTRGQQVTLSCSPISGHRSVSWYQQTPGQGLQFLFEYFSETQRNKGNFPGRFSGRQFSNSRSEMNVSTLELGDSALYLCASSFDGLNTEAFFGQGTRLTVV.

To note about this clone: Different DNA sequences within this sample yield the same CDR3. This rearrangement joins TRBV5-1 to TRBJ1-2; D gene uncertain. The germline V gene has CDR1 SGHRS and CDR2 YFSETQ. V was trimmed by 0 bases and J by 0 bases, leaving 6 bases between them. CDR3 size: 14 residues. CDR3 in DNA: TGCGCCAGCAGCTTGGAAAGTCCTAACTATGGCTACACCTTC. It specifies CASSLESPNYGYTF.

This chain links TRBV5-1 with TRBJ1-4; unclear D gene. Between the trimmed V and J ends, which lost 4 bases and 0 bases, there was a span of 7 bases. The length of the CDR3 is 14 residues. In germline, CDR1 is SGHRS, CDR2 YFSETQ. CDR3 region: CASSREATNEKLFF. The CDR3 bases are TGCGCCAGCAGCCGGGAGGCAACTAATGAAAAACTGTTTTTT.

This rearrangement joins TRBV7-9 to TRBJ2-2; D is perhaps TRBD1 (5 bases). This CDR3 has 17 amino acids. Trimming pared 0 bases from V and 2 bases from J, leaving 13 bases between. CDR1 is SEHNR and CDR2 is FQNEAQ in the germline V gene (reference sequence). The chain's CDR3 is CASSLALQGRNTGELFF. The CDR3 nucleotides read TGTGCCAGCAGCTTAGCGCTCCAGGGTAGAAACACCGGGGAGCTGTTTTTT. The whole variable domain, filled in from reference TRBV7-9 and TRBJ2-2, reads DTGVSQNPRHKITKRGQNVTFRCDPISEHNRLYWYRQTLGQGPEFLTYFQNEAQLEKSRLLSDRFSAERPKGSFSTLEIQRTEQGDSAMYLCASSLALQGRNTGELFFGEGSRLTVL.

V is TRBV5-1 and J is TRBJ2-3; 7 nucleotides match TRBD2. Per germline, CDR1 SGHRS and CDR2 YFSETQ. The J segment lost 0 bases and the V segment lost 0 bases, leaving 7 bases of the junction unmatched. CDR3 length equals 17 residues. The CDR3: CASSLARLAASTDTQYF. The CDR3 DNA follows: TGCGCCAGCAGCTTGGCCCGGCTAGCGGCCAGCACAGATACGCAGTATTTT.

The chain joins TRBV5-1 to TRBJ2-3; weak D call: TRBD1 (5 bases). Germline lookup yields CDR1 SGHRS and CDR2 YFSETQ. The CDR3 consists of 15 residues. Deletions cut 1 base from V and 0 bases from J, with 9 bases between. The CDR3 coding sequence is TGCGCCAGCAGCTTGAAGGGGTCTAGCACAGATACGCAGTATTTT. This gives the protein CASSLKGSSTDTQYF.

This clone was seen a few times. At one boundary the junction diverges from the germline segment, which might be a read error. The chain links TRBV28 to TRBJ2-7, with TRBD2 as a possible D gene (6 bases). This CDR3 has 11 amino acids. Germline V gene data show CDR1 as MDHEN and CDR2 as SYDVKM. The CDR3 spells CASSSKRAPNF. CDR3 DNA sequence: TGTGCCAGCAGTTCTAAGCGGGCCCCTAACTTC.

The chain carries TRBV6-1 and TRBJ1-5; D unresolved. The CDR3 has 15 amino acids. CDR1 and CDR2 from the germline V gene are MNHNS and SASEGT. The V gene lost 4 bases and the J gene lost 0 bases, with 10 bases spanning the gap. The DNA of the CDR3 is TGTGCCAGCAGTGGACACCATTATAGCAATCAGCCCCAGCATTTT. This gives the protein CASSGHHYSNQPQHF.

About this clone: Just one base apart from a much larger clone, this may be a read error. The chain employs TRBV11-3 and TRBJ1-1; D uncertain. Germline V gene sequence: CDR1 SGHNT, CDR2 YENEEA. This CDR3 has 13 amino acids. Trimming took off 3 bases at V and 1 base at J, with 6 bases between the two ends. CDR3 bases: TGTGCCAGCAGCTTTTCACAGAACACTGAAGCTTTCTTT. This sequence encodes CASSFSQNTEAFF.

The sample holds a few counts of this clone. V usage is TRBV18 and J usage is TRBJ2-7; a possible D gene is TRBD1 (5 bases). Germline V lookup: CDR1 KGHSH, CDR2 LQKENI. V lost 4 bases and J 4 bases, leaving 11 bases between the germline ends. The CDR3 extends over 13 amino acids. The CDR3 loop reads CASSRETEYEQYF. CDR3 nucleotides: TGTGCCAGCTCACGAGAGACAGAATACGAGCAGTACTTC.

DNA for the CDR3: TGCGCCAGCAGCCTAGGGACAGGGGTTTTCTATGGCTACACCTTC. Protein: CASSLGTGVFYGYTF. This chain joins TRBV5-1 and TRBJ1-2, with 10 bases fitting TRBD1. Trimming removed 4 bases from V and 4 bases from J; junction bases left unmatched: 7. The CDR3 runs 15 residues. Germline CDR1 SGHRS, CDR2 YFSETQ.

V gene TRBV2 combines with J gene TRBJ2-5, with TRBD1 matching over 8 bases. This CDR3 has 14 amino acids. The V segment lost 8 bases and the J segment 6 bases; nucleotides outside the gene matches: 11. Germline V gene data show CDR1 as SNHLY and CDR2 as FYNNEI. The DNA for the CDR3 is TGTGCCAGCCTAGGACAGGGTAGTAGGAAGACCCAGTACTTC. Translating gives CASLGQGSRKTQYF.

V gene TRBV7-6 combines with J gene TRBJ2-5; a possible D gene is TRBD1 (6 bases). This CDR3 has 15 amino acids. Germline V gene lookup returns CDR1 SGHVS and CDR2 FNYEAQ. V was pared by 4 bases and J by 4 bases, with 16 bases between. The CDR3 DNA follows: TGTGCCAGCAGCTCCCAACAGGGTTTTGGAGAGACCCAGTACTTC. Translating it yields CASSSQQGFGETQYF. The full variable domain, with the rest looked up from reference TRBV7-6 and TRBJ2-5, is GAGVSQSPRYKVTKRGQDVALRCDPISGHVSLYWYRQALGQGPEFLTYFNYEAQQDKSGLPNDRFSAERPEGSISTLTIQRTEQRDSAMYRCASSSQQGFGETQYFGPGTRLLVL.

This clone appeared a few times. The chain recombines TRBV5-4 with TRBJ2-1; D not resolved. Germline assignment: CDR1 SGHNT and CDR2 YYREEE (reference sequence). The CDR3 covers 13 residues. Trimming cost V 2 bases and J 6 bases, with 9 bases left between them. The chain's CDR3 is CASSLSDTNEQFF. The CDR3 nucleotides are TGTGCCAGCAGCTTATCCGATACCAATGAGCAGTTCTTC.

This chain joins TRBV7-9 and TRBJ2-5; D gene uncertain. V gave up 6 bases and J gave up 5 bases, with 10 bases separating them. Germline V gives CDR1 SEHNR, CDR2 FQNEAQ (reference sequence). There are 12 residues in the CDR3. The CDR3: CASRWTDETQYF. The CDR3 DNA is TGTGCCAGCAGGTGGACGGATGAGACCCAGTACTTC.

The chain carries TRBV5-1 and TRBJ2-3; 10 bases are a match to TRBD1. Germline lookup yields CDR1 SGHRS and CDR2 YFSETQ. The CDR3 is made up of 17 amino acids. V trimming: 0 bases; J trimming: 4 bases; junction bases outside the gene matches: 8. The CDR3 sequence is CASSLATGTGVPDTQYF. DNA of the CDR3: TGCGCCAGCAGCTTGGCCACTGGGACAGGGGTCCCAGATACGCAGTATTTT.

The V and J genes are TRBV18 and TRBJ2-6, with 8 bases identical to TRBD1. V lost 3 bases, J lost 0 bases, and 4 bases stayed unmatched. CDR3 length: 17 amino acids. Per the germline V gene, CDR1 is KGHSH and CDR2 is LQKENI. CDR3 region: CASSPGTGLSGANVLTF. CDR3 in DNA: TGTGCCAGCTCACCCGGGACAGGTCTCTCTGGGGCCAACGTCCTGACTTTC. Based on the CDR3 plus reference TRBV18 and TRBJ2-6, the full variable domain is NAGVMQNPRHLVRRRGQEARLRCSPMKGHSHVYWYRQLPEEGLKFMVYLQKENIIDESGMPKERFSAEFPKEGPSILRIQQVVRGDSAAYFCASSPGTGLSGANVLTFGAGSRLTVL.